This T cell receptor beta chain appears in the sequencing data of a study of T-cell memory formation after mild COVID-19. Turning to the study itself: There were largely donor-specific TCR clusters.

The study, taken as a whole, reports: Chiefly within CM and EM were the contracting CD4+ clones; CD8+ ones were within EMRA. There were some responding clones in pre-infection memory, which suggested that cross-reactive memory had joined. There was a balanced CD4/CD8 profile in clones contracting day 15 to 85, and later expanders leaned CD4+.

Ten or more counts support this clonotype. What it recognizes is unknown. CDR1 and CDR2 (germline): SNHLY, FYNNEI. The CDR3 runs to 14 residues. V lost 6 bases, J lost 1 base, and 12 bases lay in between. Via MiXCR, TCRdb re-called the 5' RACE reads, giving one row per CDR3 protein. The sample has 300,000 to 400,000 distinct CDR3 sequences; 15% are singletons. This sequence was found in a man aged 18 to 29 who had mild COVID-19 (a few samples of this study predate the infection). Cell type and time point are not known. The sample comprised PBMCs or a T cell subset sorted from them (not recorded which). The chain is built from TRBV2 and TRBJ1-2, with D tentatively TRBD1 (5 bases). This CDR3 reads CASSAGTDNYGYTF. As DNA, the CDR3 is TGTGCCAGCAGCGCCGGGACGGATAACTATGGCTACACCTTC. Based on the CDR3 plus reference TRBV2 and TRBJ1-2, the full variable domain is EPEVTQTPSHQVTQMGQEVILRCVPISNHLYFYWYRQILGQKVEFLVSFYNNEISEKSEIFDDQFSVERPDGSNFTLKIRSTKLEDSAMYFCASSAGTDNYGYTFGSGTRLTVV.